Listed below are T cell receptor beta chains from one sample, sequenced in a study of Ad26.COV2.S vaccination and SARS-CoV-2 variants. The table came from immunoSEQ multiplex PCR; TCRdb's copy has only in-frame clones and leaves some out. This table has about 400,000 clones, 89% appearing once. The sequencing used peripheral blood, collected in a trial of Ad26.COV2.S vaccine versus placebo. The receptors were gathered from a person between 18 and 65 years old who received the Ad26.COV2.S COVID-19 vaccine or a placebo. Each CDR3 is given with its conserved first and last residue. A D gene is named only where the DNA matches it firmly. Rows give clone size only sometimes, using once, few, many, or a class for an expanded clone.

14	.	TRBJ1-5	.	TRBV29-1	CSVRITGLNQPQHF	TGCAGCGTCCGGATTACAGGGCTCAATCAGCCCCAGCATTTT
15	.	TRBJ1-5	.	TRBV6-1	CASSENRVSNQPQHF	TGTGCCAGCAGTGAAAACAGGGTTAGCAATCAGCCCCAGCATTTT
15	.	TRBJ2-5	.	TRBV3-1/TRBV3-2	CASSAGGAKEETQYF	TGTGCCAGCAGCGCAGGGGGGGCCAAAGAAGAGACCCAGTACTTC
13	.	TRBJ2-7	.	TRBV5-4	CASSLLGATEQYF	TGTGCCAGCAGCTTGTTAGGGGCGACGGAGCAGTACTTC
16	.	TRBJ2-4	TRBD1	TRBV7-8	CASSARQGLAKNIQYF	TGTGCCAGCAGCGCTCGACAGGGGCTAGCCAAAAACATTCAGTACTTC
16	.	TRBJ2-7	.	TRBV6-1	CASSESDRPDSYEQYF	TGTGCCAGCAGTGAATCGGACAGACCGGACTCCTACGAGCAGTACTTC
13	.	TRBJ2-7	.	TRBV7-9	CASSLTGTYEQYF	TGTGCCAGCAGCTTGACAGGTACCTACGAGCAGTACTTC
17	.	TRBJ1-2	.	TRBV5-1	CASSLAGRIGNRGGYTF	TGCGCCAGCAGCTTGGCCGGGAGAATCGGCAACAGAGGTGGCTACACCTTC
16	.	TRBJ2-7	.	TRBV25-1	CASRRGHPPSSYEQYF	TGTGCCAGCCGGAGGGGACACCCACCAAGCTCCTACGAGCAGTACTTC
17	.	TRBJ2-1	TRBD2	TRBV5-1	CASSLAGTSKSYNEQFF	TGCGCCAGCAGCTTGGCCGGGACTAGCAAGTCCTACAATGAGCAGTTCTTC
13	few	TRBJ1-1	TRBD1	TRBV28	CASRGTGRAEAFF	TGTGCCAGCAGAGGGACAGGGAGAGCTGAAGCTTTCTTT
14	.	TRBJ2-4	.	TRBV28	CASRMRVAKNIQYF	TGTGCCAGCAGGATGAGGGTAGCCAAAAACATTCAGTACTTC
16	.	TRBJ1-4	.	TRBV19	CASRRGTHATNEKLFF	TGTGCCAGTAGGCGGGGGACTCATGCAACTAATGAAAAACTGTTTTTT
15	.	TRBJ1-5	.	TRBV30	CAWSVPGNSGQPQHF	TGTGCCTGGAGTGTCCCCGGGAATAGTGGTCAGCCCCAGCATTTT
15	.	TRBJ1-5	.	TRBV27	CASSLQGVRNQPQHF	TGTGCCAGCAGTTTACAGGGAGTGCGGAATCAGCCCCAGCATTTT
14	.	TRBJ1-6	TRBD1	TRBV19	CASSVLDRSGPLHF	TGTGCCAGTAGTGTCTTGGACAGGTCTGGGCCCCTCCACTTT
14	once	TRBJ2-7	TRBD2	TRBV7-2	CASSFTSGSYEQYF	TGTGCCAGCAGCTTCACTAGCGGGAGCTACGAGCAGTACTTC
15	.	TRBJ2-5	.	TRBV7-2	CASTHPVSLQETQYF	TGTGCCAGCACCCATCCGGTGTCGCTCCAAGAGACCCAGTACTTC
15	.	TRBJ2-7	TRBD2	TRBV7-8	CASSLETSGSYEQYF	TGTGCCAGCAGCTTAGAGACTAGCGGGAGTTACGAGCAGTACTTC
11	.	TRBJ1-5	.	TRBV15	CATSRDGAQHF	TGTGCCACCAGCAGAGATGGGGCCCAGCATTTT
15	.	TRBJ2-2	TRBD2	TRBV30	CAWSVGTSGTGELFF	TGTGCCTGGAGTGTGGGTACTAGCGGGACTGGGGAGCTGTTTTTT
14	.	TRBJ2-1	TRBD1	TRBV14	CASNRGQAYNEQFF	TGTGCCAGCAACAGAGGACAGGCCTACAATGAGCAGTTCTTC
15	.	TRBJ2-7	TRBD1	TRBV19	CASSIKGQGVGEQYF	TGTGCCAGTAGTATCAAGGGGCAGGGGGTTGGGGAGCAGTACTTC
15	once	TRBJ2-7	.	TRBV9	CASSPRLWDNYEQYF	TGTGCCAGCAGCCCCCGTTTGTGGGACAACTACGAGCAGTACTTC
13	.	TRBJ1-1	TRBD1	TRBV29-1	CSAWTGPGSEAFF	TGCAGCGCCTGGACAGGGCCGGGTAGTGAAGCTTTCTTT
14	.	TRBJ1-1	.	TRBV19	CASSMRQADTEAFF	TGTGCCAGTAGTATGAGACAGGCGGACACTGAAGCTTTCTTT
11	once	TRBJ2-7	.	TRBV5-5	CASSPAREQYF	TGTGCCAGCAGCCCCGCCAGGGAGCAGTACTTC
15	.	TRBJ1-2	TRBD1	TRBV30	CAWSDTNKGADGYTF	TGTGCCTGGAGTGATACCAATAAGGGGGCGGACGGCTACACCTTC
15	once	TRBJ2-7	TRBD2	TRBV10-3	CATGTSGTSSYEQYF	TGTGCCACCGGGACTAGCGGGACCTCTTCCTACGAGCAGTACTTC
14	.	TRBJ2-7	TRBD1	TRBV30	CAWGRGTGTHEQYF	TGTGCCTGGGGGAGAGGGACAGGTACCCACGAGCAGTACTTC
15	.	TRBJ2-1	.	TRBV30	CAWRPRAPVYNEQFF	TGTGCCTGGAGGCCGCGGGCACCAGTTTACAATGAGCAGTTCTTC
14	.	TRBJ1-1	.	TRBV27	CASSTLTGSTEAFF	TGTGCCAGCAGTACCCTGACAGGCTCCACTGAAGCTTTCTTT
16	.	TRBJ1-2	.	TRBV28	CASSLRWGSGSHGYTF	TGTGCCAGCAGTTTAAGGTGGGGGTCCGGGAGTCATGGCTACACCTTC
14	.	TRBJ2-1	TRBD1	TRBV5-4	CASSPPTGDNEQFF	TGTGCCAGCAGCCCACCCACAGGGGATAATGAGCAGTTCTTC
14	few	TRBJ2-7	.	TRBV11-2	CASSLVEGVGEQYF	TGTGCCAGCAGCTTAGTAGAAGGCGTCGGCGAGCAGTACTTC
15	.	TRBJ2-1	TRBD2	TRBV6-9	CASNKAGGPSNEQFF	TGTGCCAGCAATAAAGCGGGAGGGCCGTCCAATGAGCAGTTCTTC
15	.	TRBJ2-1	.	TRBV9	CASSPNAGTYNEQFF	TGTGCCAGCAGCCCGAATGCGGGTACTTACAATGAGCAGTTCTTC
14	few	TRBJ1-1	TRBD1	TRBV6-1	CASSDRDRDTEAFF	TGTGCCAGCAGTGACCGGGACAGGGACACTGAAGCTTTCTTT
14	.	TRBJ1-4	.	TRBV5-4	CASGIWGSNEKLFF	TGTGCCAGCGGCATTTGGGGTTCTAATGAAAAACTGTTTTTT
13	.	TRBJ2-1	.	TRBV5-6	CASSLKGSGEQFF	TGTGCCAGCAGCTTGAAGGGTTCAGGTGAGCAGTTCTTC
13	.	TRBJ2-3	.	TRBV12-3/TRBV12-4	CASRFSGADTQYF	TGTGCCAGCAGATTTTCAGGGGCAGATACGCAGTATTTT
14	.	TRBJ2-3	.	TRBV28	CASSLMTPRDTQYF	TGTGCCAGCAGTTTAATGACTCCCCGGGATACGCAGTATTTT
17	.	TRBJ2-7	.	TRBV4-1	CASSQDTTAGLIDEQYF	TGCGCCAGCAGCCAAGACACGACAGCCGGTCTAATCGACGAGCAGTACTTC
14	.	TRBJ2-3	.	TRBV24-1	CATSGYTSTDTQYF	TGTGCCACCAGTGGGTACACTTCCACAGATACGCAGTATTTT
12	.	TRBJ2-7	.	TRBV14	CASSQGPYEQYF	TGTGCCAGCAGCCAGGGGCCCTACGAGCAGTACTTC
14	.	TRBJ2-1	.	TRBV7-3	CASSPQRTYNEQFF	TGTGCCAGCAGCCCCCAGCGGACTTACAATGAGCAGTTCTTC
13	.	TRBJ2-7	.	TRBV7-2	CASSIRTVDEQYF	TGTGCCAGCAGCATTCGGACTGTAGACGAGCAGTACTTC
14	.	TRBJ1-2	TRBD1	TRBV4-2	CASSQDRTGGGRTF	TGTGCCAGCAGCCAAGATCGAACAGGGGGCGGTCGCACCTTC
15	.	TRBJ2-7	.	TRBV11-3	CASSRTGTLSYEQYF	TGTGCCAGCAGTCGAACCGGGACCCTCTCCTACGAGCAGTACTTC
16	.	TRBJ2-1	.	TRBV21-1	CASSKAPSYSYNEQFF	TGTGCCAGCAGCAAAGCGCCCAGTTACTCCTACAATGAGCAGTTCTTC
17	once	TRBJ1-3	TRBD1	TRBV9	CASSAGQGTYSGNTIYF	TGTGCCAGCAGCGCGGGACAGGGAACCTACTCTGGAAACACCATATATTTT
13	.	TRBJ1-1	TRBD1	TRBV5-1	CASVGQGNTEAFF	TGCGCCTCAGTGGGACAGGGGAACACTGAAGCTTTCTTT
15	.	TRBJ1-5	.	TRBV27	CASSRETEYNQPQHF	TGTGCCAGCAGCCGCGAGACAGAATACAATCAGCCCCAGCATTTT
13	.	TRBJ2-5	.	TRBV27	CASAPTLQETQYF	TGTGCCAGCGCGCCGACCCTCCAAGAGACCCAGTACTTC
14	.	TRBJ2-1	TRBD1	TRBV24-1	CATSAQGALNEQFF	TGTGCCACCAGTGCACAGGGGGCTCTCAATGAGCAGTTCTTC
11	.	TRBJ2-7	.	TRBV6-2/TRBV6-3	CASSESSEQYF	TGTGCCAGCAGCGAATCAAGCGAGCAGTACTTC
15	.	TRBJ2-5	.	TRBV7-7	CASSLASLDQETQYF	TGTGCTAGCAGCTTAGCTTCCCTAGATCAAGAGACCCAGTACTTC
14	.	TRBJ1-1	TRBD1	TRBV29-1	CSAVKQGENTEAFF	TGCAGCGCCGTAAAACAGGGGGAGAACACTGAAGCTTTCTTT
12	.	TRBJ1-1	.	TRBV6-5	CASFLRPTEAFF	TGTGCCAGCTTCTTGCGGCCCACTGAAGCTTTCTTT